What follows are 14 T cell receptor beta chains derived from one specimen sequenced in a study of T cell responses to AZD1222 COVID-19 vaccine. The data were produced by immunoSEQ multiplex PCR, yet TCRdb's version contains in-frame clones alone and is incomplete. Of about 180,000 clones listed, around 93% are singletons. The sequencing used peripheral blood, collected 28 days after the second dose of the MenACWY control vaccine. These receptors all stem from an adult who received the MenACWY meningococcal vaccine as a control.

This sequence joins TRBV7-2 and TRBJ2-1; 12 nucleotides agree with TRBD2. The germline gives CDR1 SGHTA, CDR2 FQGNSA. The CDR3 sequence is 19 residues long. The J segment lost 7 bases and the V segment lost 5 bases, leaving 18 bases of the junction unmatched. The CDR3 loop is CASSNPRTSGVLFLNEQFF. As DNA, the CDR3 is TGTGCCAGCAGCAACCCAAGGACTAGCGGGGTCTTATTTTTAAATGAGCAGTTCTTC.

This chain joins TRBV3-1 (or the pseudogene TRBV3-2) and TRBJ1-1; D not certain. Germline V CDR1 and CDR2: LGHDT, YNNKEL (reference sequence). V was cut by 1 base and J by 4 bases, with 10 bases left in between. The CDR3 has 14 amino acids. CDR3 nucleotides: TGTGCCAGCAGCCAAGGGTCAGTCCCCACTGAAGCTTTCTTT. It specifies CASSQGSVPTEAFF.

The CDR3 loop reads CASSPRAYNEQFF. The CDR3 bases are TGTGCCAGCTCACCCCGGGCTTACAATGAGCAGTTCTTC. This sequence joins TRBV18 and TRBJ2-1; D unclear. The germline gives CDR1 KGHSH, CDR2 LQKENI. V lost 3 bases to trimming and J lost 4 bases, with 7 bases between them. This CDR3 is 13 amino acids long.

The chain combines TRBV19 with TRBJ2-7; TRBD1 matches 8 bases. The CDR3 spans 14 residues. Trimming cost V 3 bases and J 6 bases; bases outside gene matches: 7. Germline lookup yields CDR1 LNHDA and CDR2 SQIVND (reference sequence). CDR3 loop: CASSIDRGSREQYF. The CDR3 DNA is TGTGCCAGTAGTATCGACAGGGGTTCACGCGAGCAGTACTTC.

The CDR3 is CASSPRTGGTDTQYF. Written as DNA, the CDR3 is TGTGCCAGCAGCCCCCGAACCGGGGGAACAGATACGCAGTATTTT. The V gene is TRBV3-1 (or the pseudogene TRBV3-2), the J gene TRBJ2-3; D may be TRBD2 (6 bases). Between the trimmed V and J ends, which lost 4 bases and 3 bases, there was a span of 14 bases. Germline V gene data show CDR1 as LGHDT and CDR2 as YNNKEL (reference sequence). The CDR3 loop spans 15 amino acids.

The chain recombines TRBV5-1 with TRBJ2-6, with D unresolved. CDR1 SGHRS and CDR2 YFSETQ come from the germline V gene. This CDR3 has 17 amino acids. Trimming removed 2 bases from V and 1 base from J, with 13 bases in between. CDR3 sequence: CASSFDPAPSGANVLTF. CDR3 sequence (DNA): TGCGCCAGCAGCTTCGACCCAGCTCCGTCTGGGGCCAACGTCCTGACTTTC. The full variable domain, with the rest looked up from reference TRBV5-1 and TRBJ2-6, is KAGVTQTPRYLIKTRGQQVTLSCSPISGHRSVSWYQQTPGQGLQFLFEYFSETQRNKGNFPGRFSGRQFSNSRSEMNVSTLELGDSALYLCASSFDPAPSGANVLTFGAGSRLTVL.

J is TRBJ2-1 and V is TRBV7-9, with D hard to call. CDR1 and CDR2 (germline): SEHNR, FQNEAQ (reference sequence). The CDR3 covers 14 residues. V lost 1 base to trimming and J lost 8 bases, with 12 bases between them. CDR3 sequence (DNA): TGTGCCAGCAGCTTAGACTTCAGGAACGATGAGCAGTTCTTC. This gives the protein CASSLDFRNDEQFF.

This clone was found once. V and J are TRBV7-2 and TRBJ2-5, with D possibly TRBD1 on 6 matching bases. The CDR3 covers 16 residues. Trimming removed 5 bases from V and 1 base from J, with 17 bases in between. Germline CDR1 is SGHTA and CDR2 is FQGNSA. The CDR3 DNA sequence: TGTGCCAGCAGCGTCCGAGCGACAGGTCTCCAAGAGACCCAGTACTTC. This sequence encodes CASSVRATGLQETQYF.

CDR3 in DNA: TGTGCCAGCAGCCAAAAATACAGGGCGGGTAACTCCTACGAGCAGTACTTC. Amino acid sequence: CASSQKYRAGNSYEQYF. This chain joins TRBV4-2 and TRBJ2-7; TRBD1 is a possible D gene (6 bases). The CDR3 sequence is 17 residues long. Trimming pared 2 bases from V and 0 bases from J, leaving 17 bases between. Germline V gene lookup returns CDR1 LGHNA and CDR2 YNFKEQ.

The V and J genes are TRBV5-1 and TRBJ1-2, with TRBD1 matching 9 bases. This CDR3 contains 14 residues. V lost 3 bases to trimming and J lost 6 bases; unmatched junction nucleotides: 6. Germline values: CDR1 SGHRS, CDR2 YFSETQ. The CDR3 DNA follows: TGCGCCAGCAGCTCGGGACAGGGTGGGGATGGCTACACCTTC. It specifies CASSSGQGGDGYTF.

The chain recombines TRBV30 with TRBJ2-7; a weak D match, TRBD2 (5 bases). The germline V gene has CDR1 GTSNPN and CDR2 SVGIG (reference sequence). The CDR3 consists of 13 residues. The V end lost 1 base, the J end lost 5 bases, and 12 bases lay between the germline ends. This chain's CDR3 is CAWSGGSLDEQYF. As DNA, the CDR3 is TGTGCCTGGAGTGGCGGGTCTCTCGACGAGCAGTACTTC.

The CDR3 reads CASSATGGEDYGYTF. The CDR3, as DNA: TGTGCCAGCAGCGCGACAGGGGGCGAGGACTATGGCTACACCTTC. V gene TRBV5-6 combines with J gene TRBJ1-2; TRBD1 agrees at 10 bases. Looked up from germline, CDR1 is SGHDT and CDR2 is YYEEEE. After removal of 4 bases from V and 3 bases from J, the junction contained 6 bases not matched to a gene. This CDR3 comprises 15 residues.

A note on this clone: A junction boundary mismatches the germline segment, possibly from a read error. V is TRBV3-1 (or the pseudogene TRBV3-2) and J is TRBJ2-1; D is possibly TRBD2 (5 bases). CDR3 length: 13 amino acids. CDR1 LGHDT and CDR2 YNNKEL come from the germline V gene (reference sequence). In DNA form, the CDR3 reads TGTGCCAGCAGCCACCGAACCGGGAATAGCCCTATCTTC. Amino acids: CASSHRTGNSPIF.

The rearrangement joins TRBV7-2 to TRBJ2-1; 7 bases line up with TRBD2. The CDR3 length is 17 residues. Looked up from germline, CDR1 is SGHTA and CDR2 is FQGNSA. V gave up 5 bases and J gave up 0 bases; unmatched junction bases: 10. This CDR3 reads CASSRLSGTSSYNEQFF. In DNA, the CDR3 is TGTGCCAGCAGCCGCCTGAGCGGGACGAGCTCCTACAATGAGCAGTTCTTC.